These 26 T cell receptor beta chains were all obtained from the same sample, sequenced in a study of blood T cells in healthy people across ages. Primers used in a second PCR of roughly 7 to 11 cycles were a sample-barcoded 5' primer and a J-beta primer mix. TCRdb reanalysed the 5' RACE reads using MiXCR and keeps one entry per CDR3 protein. The profile shows approximately 690,000 distinct CDR3 sequences, around 41% of them singletons. Input material: blood. The receptors were gathered from an older man in good health.

The chain combines TRBV29-1 with TRBJ2-2, with D unresolved. The V and J ends lost 3 bases and 1 base respectively, with 6 bases between them. The germline V gene encodes CDR1 SQVTM and CDR2 ANQGSEA. The length of the CDR3 is 13 residues. The CDR3 reads CSVDSVNTGELFF. The CDR3 DNA follows: TGCAGCGTTGACAGTGTGAACACCGGGGAGCTGTTTTTT.

This clonotype was recorded only once. The V and J genes are TRBV10-1 and TRBJ2-5; a weak D match, TRBD1 (5 bases). The CDR3 has 13 residues. V gave up 0 bases and J gave up 11 bases, with 13 bases separating them. Looked up from germline, CDR1 is WNHNN and CDR2 is SYGVQD (reference sequence). The CDR3 reads CASSESGKTEQYF. The CDR3 DNA sequence: TGCGCCAGCAGTGAGTCGGGGAAGACAGAGCAGTACTTC.

To note about this clonotype: The junction differs from germline at one of its ends, possibly a read error. The chain joins TRBV3-1 to TRBJ1-2; a weak D match, TRBD1 (6 bases). The V gene's germline CDR1 is LGHDT and CDR2 YNNKEL (reference sequence). The CDR3 spans 16 residues. This CDR3 is CAGSQVGAGDGVGYTF. The CDR3 region has the DNA TGTGCCGGCAGCCAAGTTGGGGCAGGGGACGGGGTTGGCTACACCTTC.

In its sample, this clonotype was seen a few times. V and J are TRBV30 and TRBJ2-7; 7 nucleotides match TRBD1. Looked up from germline, CDR1 is GTSNPN and CDR2 is SVGIG (reference sequence). V trimming: 3 bases; J trimming: 5 bases; junction bases outside the gene matches: 1. The CDR3 extends over 11 amino acids. In nucleotides, the CDR3 is TGTGCCTGGAGGACAGGGCACGAGCAGTACTTC. It specifies CAWRTGHEQYF.

This chain joins TRBV11-2 and TRBJ2-5; the D gene is possibly TRBD1 (6 bases). The CDR3 consists of 15 residues. V was cut by 1 base and J by 2 bases, with 11 bases left in between. CDR1 is SGHAT and CDR2 is FQNNGV in the germline V gene. CDR3 bases: TGTGCCAGCAGCTTAGGGGGGCAGCGACAAGAGACCCAGTACTTC. Encoded protein: CASSLGGQRQETQYF.

The genes are TRBV6-6 and TRBJ1-5; D gene unclear. The CDR3 totals 15 residues. V was trimmed by 2 bases and J by 4 bases, leaving 12 bases between them. Germline CDR1 and CDR2: MNHNY and SVGAGI (reference sequence). CDR3 amino acids: CASSYKGRMNQPQHF. The CDR3 DNA sequence: TGTGCCAGCAGTTACAAAGGCAGAATGAATCAGCCCCAGCATTTT.

This clonotype was counted a few times. Written as DNA, the CDR3 is TGTGCCAGCAGTGGGGGTAGGGGCACAGATACGCAGTATTTT. Its protein is CASSGGRGTDTQYF. The rearrangement uses TRBV2 and TRBJ2-3; D not resolved. V gave up 4 bases and J gave up 1 base, with 9 bases separating them. Germline V gives CDR1 SNHLY, CDR2 FYNNEI. The CDR3 contains 14 residues.

The chain uses TRBV6-2 or TRBV6-3 and TRBJ2-1, with TRBD1 identical over 10 bases. Germline CDR1 MNHEY, CDR2 SVGEGT. V lost 5 bases, J lost 4 bases, and 5 bases stayed unmatched. The CDR3 length is 15 residues. CDR3 residues: CASSGGQGIYNEQFF. In DNA form, the CDR3 reads TGTGCCAGCAGTGGGGGACAGGGGATTTACAATGAGCAGTTCTTC.

V and J are TRBV9 and TRBJ2-1; 9 positions agree with TRBD2. Germline CDR1 reads SGDLS; CDR2 reads YYNGEE. The V and J ends lost 2 bases and 5 bases, in that order; junction bases with no gene match: 11. There are 17 residues in the CDR3. CDR3 amino acids: CASSVAPLAGFDNEQFF. CDR3 coding DNA: TGTGCCAGCAGCGTTGCCCCACTAGCGGGCTTCGACAATGAGCAGTTCTTC.

The count of this clonotype is one. The rearrangement uses TRBV2 and TRBJ1-5; unclear D gene. Germline assignment: CDR1 SNHLY and CDR2 FYNNEI. The V end lost 4 bases, the J end lost 2 bases, and 15 bases lay between the germline ends. The CDR3 has 16 residues. DNA of the CDR3: TGTGCCAGCAGTGGGGCAGGTGGGCTGGGCAATCAGCCCCAGCATTTT. It translates to CASSGAGGLGNQPQHF. Filled out from reference TRBV2 and TRBJ1-5, the complete variable domain reads EPEVTQTPSHQVTQMGQEVILRCVPISNHLYFYWYRQILGQKVEFLVSFYNNEISEKSEIFDDQFSVERPDGSNFTLKIRSTKLEDSAMYFCASSGAGGLGNQPQHFGDGTRLSIL.

The chain employs TRBV9 and TRBJ2-3; the D gene is possibly TRBD2 (5 bases). The V end was cut by 0 bases, the J end by 5 bases, with 13 bases between. Germline V gene lookup returns CDR1 SGDLS and CDR2 YYNGEE. The CDR3 has 15 amino acids. In nucleotides, the CDR3 is TGTGCCAGCAGCGTAGAGGGTAGCGTGGGAGATACGCAGTATTTT. It yields the protein CASSVEGSVGDTQYF.

This clonotype came up many times. The chain uses TRBV7-2 and TRBJ2-7; no clear D gene. Near its end, the DNA agrees better with TRBJ2-5, so the J call may be wrong. There are 12 residues in the CDR3. CDR1 is SGHTA, CDR2 FQGNSA, per germline. The CDR3 is CASSLAAQTQYF. Here the CDR3 DNA reads TGTGCCAGCAGCTTAGCCGCCCAGACCCAGTACTTC.

The V and J genes are TRBV20-1 and TRBJ2-3; D possibly uses TRBD1 or TRBD2 (5 bases each). The CDR3 is made up of 17 amino acids. V dropped 0 bases and J dropped 0 bases, with 16 bases sitting between them. Germline CDR1 DFQATT, CDR2 SNEGSKA (reference sequence). This CDR3 reads CSARDGTWALSTDTQYF. As DNA, the CDR3 is TGCAGTGCTAGAGATGGGACGTGGGCTCTTAGCACAGATACGCAGTATTTT.

The chain is built from TRBV7-2 and TRBJ2-3; 8 nucleotides match TRBD2. Looked up from germline, CDR1 is SGHTA and CDR2 is FQGNSA. The CDR3 is 17 residues long. V gave up 5 bases and J gave up 1 base; unmatched junction bases: 11. The CDR3 nucleotides are TGTGCCAGCAGCACTGGAACCGGGACTAGAGGCACAGATACGCAGTATTTT. Its protein product is CASSTGTGTRGTDTQYF.

V and J are TRBV3-1 and TRBJ2-1, with 9 bases identical to TRBD2. This CDR3 is 15 amino acids long. Germline values: CDR1 LGHDT, CDR2 YNNKEL (reference sequence). V shed 4 bases, J shed 6 bases, and the junction held 7 bases outside the gene matches. CDR3 in DNA: TGTGCCAGCAGCCCTACGCGGGGGGGCCCCAATGAGCAGTTCTTC. Translation gives CASSPTRGGPNEQFF.

V is TRBV7-8 and J is TRBJ2-1; no firm D call. Trimming took off 9 bases at V and 8 bases at J, with 11 bases between the two ends. Per the germline V gene, CDR1 is SGHVS and CDR2 is FQNEAQ. The CDR3 is made up of 11 amino acids. The CDR3 sequence: CASVPLDEQFF. The CDR3 nucleotides are TGTGCCAGTGTCCCTCTGGATGAGCAGTTCTTC.

This clonotype was detected only a few times. J is TRBJ2-1 and V is TRBV2, with 9 bases aligning to TRBD1. V trimming: 6 bases; J trimming: 12 bases; junction bases outside the gene matches: 9. The CDR3 has 13 residues. Germline lookup yields CDR1 SNHLY and CDR2 FYNNEI. The CDR3 nucleotides read TGTGCCAGCAGGGGGACAGGGACTGGGAGGCAGTTCTTC. Translating it yields CASRGTGTGRQFF.

This clonotype occurred a few times. This chain uses TRBV4-2 with TRBJ1-2; D not certain. Trimming left V 1 base short and J 4 bases short, with 7 bases between. The CDR3 is 13 amino acids. Germline-derived CDR1 and CDR2 are LGHNA and YNFKEQ. The CDR3 DNA reads as TGTGCCAGCAGCCAAGTTTCGGTCTATGGCTACACCTTC. Translated, it gives CASSQVSVYGYTF.

This chain links TRBV7-2 with TRBJ2-1; 9 nucleotides align to TRBD2. Germline CDR1 SGHTA, CDR2 FQGNSA. V lost 3 bases and J lost 7; bases outside the gene matches: 7. The CDR3 loop spans 15 amino acids. The CDR3 loop reads CASSLAGGDPNEQFF. CDR3 nucleotide sequence: TGTGCCAGCAGCTTGGCGGGGGGGGACCCGAATGAGCAGTTCTTC.

This chain connects TRBV13 to TRBJ1-6; 7 bases line up with TRBD1. CDR3 length: 15 residues. After removal of 5 bases from V and 9 bases from J, the junction contained 10 bases not matched to a gene. Germline V gene sequence: CDR1 PRHDT, CDR2 FYEKMQ (reference sequence). CDR3: CASSQGDRVTSPLHF. The CDR3 bases are TGTGCCAGCAGCCAAGGAGACAGGGTAACTTCACCCCTCCACTTT.

CDR3 sequence (DNA): TGCGCCAGCAGCCCGGACGGACTTACTGAAAAACTGTTTTTT. It specifies CASSPDGLTEKLFF. The chain couples TRBV5-1 to TRBJ1-4; D unclear. CDR1 SGHRS and CDR2 YFSETQ come from the germline V gene. With 4 bases removed from V and 7 bases from J, the gap between germline ends came to 14 bases. The CDR3 has 14 amino acids.

The chain employs TRBV6-2 or TRBV6-3 and TRBJ2-3; D not resolved. Germline assignment: CDR1 MNHEY and CDR2 SVGEGT. The CDR3 is made up of 15 amino acids. V gave up 2 bases and J gave up 2 bases, with 11 bases separating them. The CDR3 bases are TGTGCCAGCAGTTACACCGCAGCCATCACAGATACGCAGTATTTT. This codes for CASSYTAAITDTQYF.

The rearrangement joins TRBV4-3 to TRBJ2-3; 8 bases are a match to TRBD2. Losses at the gene ends were 0 bases for V and 6 bases for J; bases not matched to a gene: 8. Per the germline V gene, CDR1 is LGHNA and CDR2 is YSLEER. The CDR3 totals 16 residues. CDR3 DNA sequence: TGCGCCAGCAGCCAAGATGGGGGACTAGTGGGGGATACGCAGTATTTT. Translated: CASSQDGGLVGDTQYF.

This chain uses TRBV4-2 with TRBJ2-3, with 9 nucleotides matching TRBD2. V lost 0 bases to trimming and J lost 0 bases; unmatched junction nucleotides: 10. The germline CDR1 and CDR2 sequences are LGHNA and YNFKEQ. This CDR3 contains 19 residues. CDR3 loop: CASSQDGGGGATSTDTQYF. As DNA, the CDR3 is TGTGCCAGCAGCCAAGATGGGGGCGGGGGGGCCACTAGCACAGATACGCAGTATTTT.

The genes are TRBV5-1 and TRBJ1-6; 12 nucleotides line up with TRBD1. Germline V CDR1 and CDR2: SGHRS, YFSETQ. The CDR3 is 16 residues long. J gave up 7 bases and V 4 bases, and 6 bases lay outside the gene matches. The CDR3, as DNA: TGCGCCAGCAGCGCGGGACAGGGGGCTTGGAATTCACCCCTCCACTTT. Protein: CASSAGQGAWNSPLHF.

The V gene is TRBV25-1, the J gene TRBJ1-6, with TRBD1 as a possible D gene (6 bases). Trimming took off 4 bases at V and 7 bases at J, with 14 bases between the two ends. Germline assignment: CDR1 MGHDK and CDR2 SYGVNS. The CDR3 covers 15 residues. The CDR3 DNA sequence: TGTGCCAGCAGTGGACCCGGGACAAAAAATTCACCCCTCCACTTT. This encodes CASSGPGTKNSPLHF.